Listed below are T cell receptor beta chains from one sample, sequenced in a study of low-dose radiotherapy and immunotherapy resistance in tumors. Each CDR3 protein is one row after TCRdb ran MiXCR on the reads. The table shows under 90,000 distinct CDR3 sequences, with around a sixth occurring only once. The sequencing used PBMCs, collected after low-dose radiotherapy plus immunotherapy. The receptors stem from a male donor with prostate cancer. The CDR3 runs from the conserved cysteine through the conserved F or W. The D gene is left open where the match is weak. Expanded clones are given a class, and other clones once, few, many or no size at all.

abundance	d_gene	j_gene	v_gene	CDR3nt	CDR3aa
few	-	TRBJ2-5	TRBV7-2	TGTGCCAGCAGCGCTGGGACTGTACTCCAAGAGACCCAGTACTTC	CASSAGTVLQETQYF
many	TRBD1	TRBJ1-6	TRBV4-3	TGCGCCAGCAGCCAAGAGGGAACAGGGGATTCACCCCTCCACTTT	CASSQEGTGDSPLHF
many	TRBD1	TRBJ2-7	TRBV20-1	TGCAGTGGGGGGACAGGGCCCTACGAGCAGTACTTC	CSGGTGPYEQYF
many	TRBD2	TRBJ2-1	TRBV28	TGTGCCAGCACCAGGACTAGCGGAAGGGATGAGCAGTTCTTC	CASTRTSGRDEQFF
many	-	TRBJ2-7	TRBV11-2	TGTGCCAGCAGCCCAGATACGGGCTCCTACGAGCAGTACTTC	CASSPDTGSYEQYF
many	TRBD1	TRBJ1-2	TRBV28	TGTGCCAGCAATGACAGGGAGGTTGGCTACACCTTC	CASNDREVGYTF
many	-	TRBJ2-2	TRBV2	TGTGCCAGCAGTGCCACAAGGAACACCGGGGAGCTGTTTTTT	CASSATRNTGELFF
-	TRBD2	TRBJ2-1	TRBV28	TGTGCCAGCAGCCACCCTAGCGGGAGCTCCTACAATGAGCAGTTCTTC	CASSHPSGSSYNEQFF
many	-	TRBJ2-2	TRBV7-2	TGTGCCAGCAGCTTAGGACGGAACACCGGGGAGCTGTTTTTT	CASSLGRNTGELFF
few	-	TRBJ2-7	TRBV5-6	TGTGCCAGCAGCCCCTTCTCGCAAAGGTACGAGCAGTACTTC	CASSPFSQRYEQYF
many	-	TRBJ2-3	TRBV12-3/TRBV12-4	TGTGCCAGCAGCTTCGGGGGAACAGATACGCAGTATTTT	CASSFGGTDTQYF
many	-	TRBJ1-6	TRBV20-1	TGCAGTGCTAGTGGTGAACAGGGACGGAATTCACCCCTCCACTTT	CSASGEQGRNSPLHF
-	TRBD2	TRBJ2-3	TRBV18	TGTGCCAGCTCACCACCGGAGACTAGCGGGGTTGTAGATACGCAGTATTTT	CASSPPETSGVVDTQYF
many	TRBD2	TRBJ2-7	TRBV28	TGTGCCAGCAGTTCCTTAGCGGGATCCCGCTCCTACGAGCAGTACTTC	CASSSLAGSRSYEQYF
-	-	TRBJ2-6	TRBV4-2	TGTGCCAGCAGCCAAGAAACTGCCGCCTCTGGGGCCAACGTCCTGACTTTC	CASSQETAASGANVLTF
many	-	TRBJ1-1	TRBV19	TGTGCCAGTAGTACGGTTTCTGAAGCTTTCTTT	CASSTVSEAFF
many	-	TRBJ2-7	TRBV15	TGTGCCACCAGCAGAGGTGGTAGGCAGATTTACGAGCAGTACTTC	CATSRGGRQIYEQYF
many	TRBD2	TRBJ2-7	TRBV6-2/TRBV6-3	TGTGCCAGCAGAAGTAGGCTATGGGCTAGCGGGAGCGGAGAGCAGTACTTC	CASRSRLWASGSGEQYF
few	-	TRBJ1-1	TRBV28	TGTGCCAGCAGTTTATTGGGGGGGGACACTGAAGCTTTCTTT	CASSLLGGDTEAFF
many	-	TRBJ2-2	TRBV4-1	TGCGCCAGCAGCCAAGAGGGACTGGGGTCCGGGGAGCTGTTTTTT	CASSQEGLGSGELFF
many	TRBD2	TRBJ2-7	TRBV20-1	TGCAGTGCTGCCGGCCGCGCTAGCGGCTCCTACGAGCAGTACTTC	CSAAGRASGSYEQYF
many	TRBD1	TRBJ1-5	TRBV28	TGTGCCAGTCAGGGGGCACAACAGCCCCAGCATTTT	CASQGAQQPQHF
many	TRBD1	TRBJ2-1	TRBV27	TGTGCCAGCAGTGGAGGGACAGGGTTCTACAATGAGCAGTTCTTC	CASSGGTGFYNEQFF
many	TRBD1	TRBJ2-4	TRBV4-1	TGCGCCAGCAGCCGATCCGGGGACAGCCACATTCAGTACTTC	CASSRSGDSHIQYF
many	TRBD1	TRBJ2-5	TRBV9	TGTGCCAGCAGCGTAGCAGGGGGCGATAAAGAGACCCAGTACTTC	CASSVAGGDKETQYF
many	TRBD1	TRBJ2-1	TRBV28	TGTGCCAGCAGGCTCTGGGGACAGGGGGCCAATGAGCAGTTCTTC	CASRLWGQGANEQFF
many	-	TRBJ2-3	TRBV30	TGTGCCTGGAGCCTGTCTCAGACAGCTGGAGATACGCAGTATTTT	CAWSLSQTAGDTQYF
many	-	TRBJ2-1	TRBV7-6	TGTGCCAGCAGCTTAGCCGACTACAATGAGCAGTTCTTC	CASSLADYNEQFF
many	TRBD2	TRBJ2-7	TRBV28	TGTGCCAGCAGTTTGAGTACCGAACTAGCGGGAGAGTCCTACGAGCAGTACTTC	CASSLSTELAGESYEQYF
many	-	TRBJ2-3	TRBV5-4	TGTGCCAGCAGCATCCGGGACTCGGAGGTAGATACGCAGTATTTT	CASSIRDSEVDTQYF
many	-	TRBJ2-2	TRBV9	TGTGCCAGCAGCGTAGAAGGAACCGGGGAGCTGTTTTTT	CASSVEGTGELFF
many	-	TRBJ2-5	TRBV29-1	TGCAGCGTCCTTGGGACCCGGGAGACCCAGTACTTC	CSVLGTRETQYF
-	-	TRBJ1-2	TRBV6-8	TGTGCCAGCAGTTACTCGGAGACAGATGGCTACACCTTC	CASSYSETDGYTF
many	TRBD2	TRBJ2-3	TRBV12-3/TRBV12-4	TGTGCCAGCAGTTTTACCCGGGAGGCAGATACGCAGTATTTT	CASSFTREADTQYF
many	-	TRBJ2-2	TRBV10-3	TGTGCCATCTGGGGCGGCAGGGTGAACACCGGGGAGCTGTTTTTT	CAIWGGRVNTGELFF
many	TRBD2	TRBJ2-1	TRBV6-2/TRBV6-3	TGTTCCAGCTCCTGGACTAGCAGCAATGAGCAGTTCTTC	CSSSWTSSNEQFF
many	-	TRBJ1-1	TRBV19	TGTGCCAGTAGTATTGGAGGGACGAACACTGAAGCTTTCTTT	CASSIGGTNTEAFF
many	TRBD2	TRBJ2-5	TRBV7-8	TGTGCCAGCAGCTTAGCCCTAGCGGGATACGAGACCCAGTACTTC	CASSLALAGYETQYF
few	-	TRBJ1-2	TRBV30	TGTGCCTGGAGCCCTGGCCCAACTAGAGGCTACACCTTC	CAWSPGPTRGYTF
once	TRBD1	TRBJ2-7	TRBV9	TGTGCCAGCAGCGGGACAGGACGAGCCTACGAGCAGTACTTC	CASSGTGRAYEQYF
many	-	TRBJ2-5	TRBV28	TGTGCCAGCAGGGGAGAGACCCAGTACTTC	CASRGETQYF